A single sample gave rise to the 19 T cell receptor beta chains below, sequenced in a study of cytomegalovirus exposure and HLA in healthy donors. In the PCR, 60 Vbeta and 13 Jbeta primers were used. Here immunoSEQ multiplex PCR was the method, and the copy in TCRdb shows in-frame clones only, minus some. This sample yields 100,000 or so clones, of which 65% to 85% are seen a single time; roughly 6% belongs to the top ten. Sequencing input: PBMCs. The source is a male donor in good health and CMV-seronegative.

This clone has ten or more counts. The chain recombines TRBV9 with TRBJ2-1; 8 positions agree with TRBD2. The trim removed 4 bases at V and 6 bases at J, leaving 6 bases unmatched. The length of the CDR3 is 14 residues. The germline gives CDR1 SGDLS, CDR2 YYNGEE. The CDR3, as DNA: TGTGCCAGCAGCTCAAGCGGGAGCGGCAATGAGCAGTTCTTC. Protein product: CASSSSGSGNEQFF.

V is TRBV19 and J is TRBJ2-2; 9 nucleotides align to TRBD2. From germline, CDR1 is LNHDA and CDR2 SQIVND (reference sequence). V lost 4 bases, J lost 5 bases, and 5 bases stayed unmatched. CDR3 length: 15 residues. The CDR3 loop reads CASSRAGGRTGELFF. CDR3 DNA sequence: TGTGCCAGTAGTAGGGCGGGAGGGAGGACCGGGGAGCTGTTTTTT.

This clone was seen at least ten times. The genes are TRBV19 and TRBJ2-1, with 7 bases matching TRBD2. The V gene end was trimmed by 5 bases and the J gene end by 2 bases; junction bases not matched to a gene: 3. CDR3 length: 14 amino acids. The germline CDR1 and CDR2 sequences are LNHDA and SQIVND (reference sequence). The CDR3 protein is CASSVTSTYNEQFF. The CDR3 coding sequence is TGTGCCAGTAGTGTGACTAGCACCTACAATGAGCAGTTCTTC.

The chain carries TRBV6-1 and TRBJ2-7; no firm D call. This CDR3 has 15 residues. V lost 2 bases and J 5 bases, leaving 16 bases between the germline ends. The germline CDR1 and CDR2 sequences are MNHNS and SASEGT. The CDR3 DNA is TGTGCCAGCAGTGAAAGTCCGGTGCCCGTGGACGAGCAGTACTTC. Residues: CASSESPVPVDEQYF.

The chain combines TRBV5-1 with TRBJ1-1; D is unclear. CDR1 is SGHRS, CDR2 YFSETQ, per germline. CDR3 length equals 14 residues. V dropped 1 base and J dropped 0 bases, with 7 bases sitting between them. The CDR3 DNA reads TGCGCCAGCAGCTTGAATTCCGTGAACACTGAAGCTTTCTTT. Translating it yields CASSLNSVNTEAFF.

The sample holds a few counts of this clone. V gene TRBV7-9 combines with J gene TRBJ2-2, with 10 bases matching TRBD2. V lost 2 bases and J lost 3; bases outside the gene matches: 6. CDR1 is SEHNR, CDR2 FQNEAQ, per germline (reference sequence). This CDR3 comprises 17 residues. CDR3: CASSLYRTSGYTGELFF. CDR3 DNA sequence: TGTGCCAGCAGCTTATATAGGACTAGCGGCTACACCGGGGAGCTGTTTTTT. The entire variable domain, with the rest obtained from reference TRBV7-9 and TRBJ2-2, is as follows: DTGVSQNPRHKITKRGQNVTFRCDPISEHNRLYWYRQTLGQGPEFLTYFQNEAQLEKSRLLSDRFSAERPKGSFSTLEIQRTEQGDSAMYLCASSLYRTSGYTGELFFGEGSRLTVL.

The chain uses TRBV28 and TRBJ1-2, with a tentative D call TRBD1 (5 bases). Trimming cost V 7 bases and J 9 bases, with 15 bases left between them. The germline V gene has CDR1 MDHEN and CDR2 SYDVKM. CDR3 length equals 12 residues. The CDR3 nucleotides are TGTGCCAGCACCGTAGGGGATCGTCGCTACACCTTC. The encoded protein is CASTVGDRRYTF.

The chain couples TRBV19 to TRBJ2-5; D possibly corresponds to TRBD2 (5 bases). The CDR3 has 15 residues. CDR1 LNHDA and CDR2 SQIVND come from the germline V gene (reference sequence). V was trimmed by 0 bases and J by 5 bases, leaving 13 bases between them. CDR3 DNA: TGTGCCAGTAGTATAGAGGTCACTAGTTATGAGACCCAGTACTTC. This encodes CASSIEVTSYETQYF.

The chain combines TRBV5-1 with TRBJ2-2; no definite D call. The V and J ends lost 4 bases and 3 bases respectively, with 10 bases between them. Germline CDR1 reads SGHRS; CDR2 reads YFSETQ. CDR3 size: 14 residues. This CDR3 reads CASSTSQDTGELFF. DNA for the CDR3: TGCGCCAGCAGCACCTCCCAGGACACCGGGGAGCTGTTTTTT.

This clone was recorded a few times. The chain couples TRBV6-6 to TRBJ1-6; 7 bases match TRBD1. Germline values: CDR1 MNHNY, CDR2 SVGAGI (reference sequence). The length of the CDR3 is 15 residues. The junction had 7 bases not matched to a gene; V was cut back by 4 bases and J by 7 bases. The CDR3 bases are TGTGCCAGCAGTTCCAACAGGGGTAGCAATTCACCCCTCCACTTT. This encodes CASSSNRGSNSPLHF.

Notes on this clone: Additional DNA sequences in this sample encode the identical CDR3. This chain connects TRBV10-3 to TRBJ2-3; a weak D match, TRBD2 (5 bases). Germline V gene sequence: CDR1 ENHRY, CDR2 SYGVKD. CDR3 size: 19 residues. Trimming removed 7 bases at V and 2 bases at J, with 28 bases between. The DNA for the CDR3 is TGTGCCATCACTGACCAAGCGGCTTCGCGGCGGGCGAACACAGATACGCAGTATTTT. This codes for CAITDQAASRRANTDTQYF.

CDR3 residues: CASSDPDRVNTGELFF. Here the CDR3 DNA reads TGTGCCAGCAGTGACCCGGACAGAGTGAACACCGGGGAGCTGTTTTTT. The chain employs TRBV6-4 and TRBJ2-2, with D perhaps matching TRBD1 (6 bases). Trimming pared 2 bases from V and 1 base from J, leaving 11 bases between. Germline V lookup: CDR1 MRHNA, CDR2 SNTAGT. The CDR3 loop spans 16 amino acids.

The genes are TRBV15 and TRBJ2-3; 14 bases line up with TRBD2. Trimming at V came to 4 bases and at J to 5 bases, leaving 8 bases not matched to a gene. Germline lookup yields CDR1 LNHNV and CDR2 YYDKDF (reference sequence). The CDR3 contains 17 residues. CDR3 coding DNA: TGTGCCACCAGCAAGGGACTAGCGGGAGTGTCGGAAGATACGCAGTATTTT. Its protein is CATSKGLAGVSEDTQYF.

This clone was observed a handful of times. This chain uses TRBV4-3 with TRBJ1-5; maybe TRBD1 (6 bases). Germline-derived CDR1 and CDR2 are LGHNA and YSLEER. This CDR3 comprises 16 residues. The V and J ends lost 0 bases and 7 bases respectively, with 16 bases between them. The CDR3 sequence: CASSQDQDSPIQPQHF. In nucleotides, the CDR3 is TGCGCCAGCAGCCAAGATCAGGACAGCCCTATACAGCCCCAGCATTTT.

CDR3 residues: CASSQESGRRVETQYF. As DNA, the CDR3 is TGCGCCAGCAGCCAAGAATCCGGCAGGCGGGTAGAGACCCAGTACTTC. The chain carries TRBV4-1 and TRBJ2-5, with D possibly matching TRBD2 (5 bases). Per the germline V gene, CDR1 is MGHRA and CDR2 is YSYEKL. V lost 0 bases, J lost 4 bases, and 15 bases lay in between. The CDR3 extends over 16 amino acids.

The chain couples TRBV11-3 to TRBJ2-1, with TRBD1 as a possible D gene (5 bases). The CDR3 consists of 15 residues. V dropped 4 bases and J dropped 2 bases, with 12 bases sitting between them. Germline CDR1 is SGHNT and CDR2 is YENEEA. CDR3 protein: CASSSPGSAYNEQFF. The CDR3 nucleotides read TGTGCCAGCAGCTCACCAGGGTCGGCCTACAATGAGCAGTTCTTC. The full variable domain, its missing parts supplied by reference TRBV11-3 and TRBJ2-1, is EAGVVQSPRYKIIEKKQPVAFWCNPISGHNTLYWYLQNLGQGPELLIRYENEEAVDDSQLPKDRFSAERLKGVDSTLKIQPAELGDSAVYLCASSSPGSAYNEQFFGPGTRLTVL.

This rearrangement joins TRBV11-3 to TRBJ1-2; 7 nucleotides match TRBD1. Germline V CDR1 and CDR2: SGHNT, YENEEA. This CDR3 comprises 14 residues. The V segment lost 2 bases and the J segment 8 bases; nucleotides outside the gene matches: 8. CDR3 region: CASSLIEGAGGYTF. As DNA, the CDR3 is TGTGCCAGCAGCTTAATCGAGGGGGCGGGAGGCTACACCTTC.

The rearrangement uses TRBV6-1 and TRBJ2-7, with D maybe TRBD2 (6 bases). The CDR3 contains 17 residues. V was shortened by 3 bases and J by 1 base, with 19 bases between the two germline ends. Germline CDR1 MNHNS, CDR2 SASEGT. The CDR3 bases are TGTGCCAGCAGTGAGAGAGCGGTAGGAGGGAGTTCCTACGAGCAGTACTTC. This sequence encodes CASSERAVGGSSYEQYF.

This clone was observed a single time. J is TRBJ2-3 and V is TRBV6-1, with 8 bases matching TRBD2. The J segment lost 0 bases and the V segment lost 0 bases, leaving 5 bases of the junction unmatched. This CDR3 contains 17 residues. Per the germline V gene, CDR1 is MNHNS and CDR2 is SASEGT. The CDR3 DNA is TGTGCCAGCAGTGAAGCGATTACGGGAGGGAGCACAGATACGCAGTATTTT. Amino acid sequence: CASSEAITGGSTDTQYF.